Presented here are 26 T cell receptor beta chains from one specimen sequenced in a study of naive and memory T cell subsets. The beta constant-region primer was an equimolar mix of two oligonucleotides covering TRBC1 and TRBC2. One entry per CDR3 protein results from TCRdb running MiXCR on the UMI-ligation and nested PCR reads. The sample includes some 100,000 distinct CDR3 sequences, roughly 7% of them seen just once. Sequencing was done on a sample of central memory CD4+ T cells from blood. Receptor source: a human donor in good health.

This clonotype appeared a few times. This chain links TRBV27 with TRBJ2-3, with 8 bases lining up with TRBD1. There are 14 residues in the CDR3. V was clipped by 6 bases and J by 4 bases; unmatched bases: 6. Germline loops: CDR1 MNHEY, CDR2 SMNVEV (reference sequence). For the CDR3, the DNA is TGTGCCAGCAGACGGACAGGGATGGCAGATACGCAGTATTTT. This gives the protein CASRRTGMADTQYF.

The chain couples TRBV29-1 to TRBJ1-2; 10 positions agree with TRBD1. Trimming cost V 4 bases and J 7 bases; bases outside gene matches: 12. CDR3 length: 15 residues. CDR1 is SQVTM, CDR2 ANQGSEA, per germline. As DNA, the CDR3 is TGCAGCGTTGGGGGACAGGGGACATCCTTAGGTGGCTACACCTTC. This translates into CSVGGQGTSLGGYTF.

The table lists this clonotype with many counts. The chain uses TRBV14 and TRBJ1-3; D uncertain. Looked up from germline, CDR1 is SGHDN and CDR2 is FVKESK. This CDR3 contains 14 residues. Trimming removed 1 base from V and 0 bases from J, with 4 bases in between. The CDR3 DNA reads as TGTGCCAGCAGCCAAGTCGTCTCTGGAAACACCATATATTTT. Translating gives CASSQVVSGNTIYF.

At least ten counts were recorded for this clonotype. This CDR3 reads CASSTTVDSGNTIYF. CDR3 nucleotides: TGTGCCAGCTCAACAACAGTAGACTCTGGAAACACCATATATTTT. The chain is built from TRBV18 and TRBJ1-3, with D hard to call. Trimming cost V 5 bases and J 0 bases, with 11 bases left between them. CDR3 length equals 15 residues. Germline V gene sequence: CDR1 KGHSH, CDR2 LQKENI.

This chain connects TRBV29-1 to TRBJ2-3; unclear D gene. Trimming took off 7 bases at V and 1 base at J, with 15 bases between the two ends. The germline V gene has CDR1 SQVTM and CDR2 ANQGSEA. The CDR3 sequence is 14 residues long. Here the CDR3 reads CSAAVAMGTDTQYF. The CDR3 bases are TGCAGCGCCGCGGTAGCAATGGGCACAGATACGCAGTATTTT.

This rearrangement joins TRBV5-1 to TRBJ2-3; 10 positions agree with TRBD2. V lost 2 bases to trimming and J lost 4 bases; unmatched junction nucleotides: 10. Germline CDR1 SGHRS, CDR2 YFSETQ. The CDR3 contains 17 residues. DNA of the CDR3: TGCGCCAGCAGCTTTAATCCAGCGGGGGGGTCGTCAGATACGCAGTATTTT. Its translation: CASSFNPAGGSSDTQYF. The variable domain in full, completed from reference TRBV5-1 and TRBJ2-3, reads KAGVTQTPRYLIKTRGQQVTLSCSPISGHRSVSWYQQTPGQGLQFLFEYFSETQRNKGNFPGRFSGRQFSNSRSEMNVSTLELGDSALYLCASSFNPAGGSSDTQYFGPGTRLTVL.

This clonotype occurred many times. The chain recombines TRBV6-2 or TRBV6-3 with TRBJ2-2; 8 bases agree with TRBD1. Trimming removed 8 bases from V and 4 bases from J; junction bases left unmatched: 9. The germline V gene has CDR1 MNHEY and CDR2 SVGEGT. CDR3 length: 15 residues. DNA for the CDR3: TGTGCCAGCTTCCCCGGGACAGGTCGCACCGGGGAGCTGTTTTTT. Translating it yields CASFPGTGRTGELFF.

This clonotype showed up many times. This chain connects TRBV9 to TRBJ2-3, with D unclear. Germline V gene lookup returns CDR1 SGDLS and CDR2 YYNGEE. V lost 4 bases and J 0 bases, leaving 9 bases between the germline ends. CDR3 length: 14 residues. Here the CDR3 reads CASSPNYSTDTQYF. The CDR3 region has the DNA TGTGCCAGCAGCCCTAACTATAGCACAGATACGCAGTATTTT.

The gene calls are TRBV5-1 and TRBJ2-2; D is uncertain. CDR1 is SGHRS, CDR2 YFSETQ, per germline. The length of the CDR3 is 16 residues. V shed 0 bases and J shed 4 bases, with 13 bases lying between them. For the CDR3, the DNA is TGCGCCAGCAGCTTGGCCCCCGCAGGTTCCACCGGGGAGCTGTTTTTT. This translates into CASSLAPAGSTGELFF.

The J gene is TRBJ1-1, the V gene TRBV27; 9 bases fit TRBD1. The germline gives CDR1 MNHEY, CDR2 SMNVEV (reference sequence). This CDR3 spans 14 amino acids. V lost 2 bases and J lost 4; bases outside the gene matches: 2. CDR3 sequence: CASSLETGGTEAFF. DNA of the CDR3: TGTGCCAGCAGTTTAGAGACAGGGGGCACTGAAGCTTTCTTT.

This clonotype occurred many times. This sequence joins TRBV23-1 and TRBJ2-7; 8 nucleotides line up with TRBD1. TRBV23-1 is filed as an ORF, its function uncertain. This CDR3 region has 15 residues. V dropped 0 bases and J dropped 3; count of bases not matched to a gene: 4. CDR3 in amino acids: CASSQSQGAGYEQYF. The CDR3, as DNA: TGCGCCAGCAGTCAATCTCAGGGGGCAGGCTACGAGCAGTACTTC.

The chain joins TRBV6-2 or TRBV6-3 to TRBJ2-3; 8 positions agree with TRBD1. J was trimmed by 1 base and V by 7 bases; bases with no gene match: 4. CDR3 length: 14 amino acids. Looked up from germline, CDR1 is MNHEY and CDR2 is SVGEGT. Here the CDR3 DNA reads TGTGCCAGCAAGATGACAGGGGGCACAGATACGCAGTATTTT. This gives the protein CASKMTGGTDTQYF.

This clonotype showed up just a few times. The V call is TRBV7-9, the J call TRBJ2-2; unclear D gene. The CDR3 contains 15 residues. Germline CDR1 and CDR2: SEHNR and FQNEAQ (reference sequence). V lost 1 base and J 1 base, leaving 7 bases between the germline ends. CDR3 protein: CASSLVGMNTGELFF. The CDR3 coding sequence is TGTGCCAGCAGCTTAGTAGGAATGAACACCGGGGAGCTGTTTTTT.

This clonotype appeared many times. The gene calls are TRBV5-4 and TRBJ2-7; 7 bases align to TRBD1. The CDR3 is made up of 15 amino acids. With V trimmed by 3 bases and J by 5 bases, 11 bases remained unmatched. Germline V gene data show CDR1 as SGHNT and CDR2 as YYREEE (reference sequence). The CDR3 protein is CASSSTGMRFDEQYF. The CDR3 coding sequence is TGTGCCAGCAGCTCGACAGGGATGAGATTCGACGAGCAGTACTTC.

This clonotype was observed many times. V and J are TRBV4-2 and TRBJ2-3; D is possibly TRBD2 (5 bases). V lost 0 bases, J lost 5 bases, and 18 bases lay in between. The CDR3 consists of 17 residues. Germline V CDR1 and CDR2: LGHNA, YNFKEQ. The CDR3 DNA reads TGTGCCAGCAGCCAAGATGAGGGCTTCCCTGCGAAAGATACGCAGTATTTT. This encodes CASSQDEGFPAKDTQYF.

This clonotype was counted at least ten times. The chain uses TRBV20-1 and TRBJ2-1; the D is unclear. V lost 1 base to trimming and J lost 6 bases, with 1 base between them. Germline values: CDR1 DFQATT, CDR2 SNEGSKA (reference sequence). The CDR3 is 10 amino acids. The CDR3 region is CSARVNEQFF. In nucleotides, the CDR3 is TGCAGTGCTAGAGTCAATGAGCAGTTCTTC.

In its sample, this clonotype was seen many times. This chain connects TRBV20-1 to TRBJ2-5; 11 bases fit TRBD1. The CDR3 runs to 15 residues. Germline loops: CDR1 DFQATT, CDR2 SNEGSKA (reference sequence). The ends lost 4 bases at V and 5 bases at J; junction bases unmatched: 9. The CDR3 DNA reads TGCAGTGCTATCGATGGGACAGGGGGAGGTGAGACCCAGTACTTC. It is translated as CSAIDGTGGGETQYF.

This sequence joins TRBV10-2 and TRBJ2-7; 7 bases align to TRBD2. The ends lost 4 bases at V and 3 bases at J; junction bases unmatched: 9. The CDR3 is 15 amino acids. CDR1 is WSHSY, CDR2 SAAADI, per germline. The chain's CDR3 is CASSVRLADVYEQYF. The CDR3, as DNA: TGCGCCAGCAGTGTGCGGCTAGCGGACGTCTACGAGCAGTACTTC.

The J gene is TRBJ1-2, the V gene TRBV6-2 or TRBV6-3, with D uncertain. The CDR3 extends over 14 amino acids. Germline V CDR1 and CDR2: MNHEY, SVGEGT. The V end was cut by 5 bases, the J end by 7 bases, with 17 bases between. CDR3 sequence reads: CASSTPGRLVGYTF. CDR3 DNA: TGTGCCAGCAGTACACCGGGAAGGTTGGTTGGCTACACCTTC.

The table lists this clonotype with a few counts. The V call is TRBV18, the J call TRBJ2-1; D tentatively fits TRBD1 or TRBD2 (5 bases each). V dropped 4 bases and J dropped 8 bases, with 15 bases sitting between them. Germline values: CDR1 KGHSH, CDR2 LQKENI. The CDR3 spans 14 residues. The CDR3: CASSRGSPGDEQFF. The CDR3 nucleotides are TGTGCCAGCTCACGGGGGTCGCCTGGCGATGAGCAGTTCTTC.

This clonotype occurred many times. CDR3 DNA: TGCGCCAGCAGGACTCGAGGGCCCACATATAAGACCCAGTACTTC. Residues: CASRTRGPTYKTQYF. The rearrangement joins TRBV4-3 to TRBJ2-5; D possibly corresponds to TRBD2 (5 bases). There are 15 residues in the CDR3. CDR1 is LGHNA, CDR2 YSLEER, per germline. Trimming left V 6 bases short and J 6 bases short, with 20 bases between.

The V gene is TRBV27, the J gene TRBJ1-3; a possible D gene is TRBD1 (6 bases). Germline loops: CDR1 MNHEY, CDR2 SMNVEV (reference sequence). Trimming took off 5 bases at V and 1 base at J, with 9 bases between the two ends. This CDR3 contains 14 residues. The chain's CDR3 is CASSPRGSGNTIYF. The CDR3 DNA reads as TGTGCCAGCAGTCCCAGGGGTTCTGGAAACACCATATATTTT.

This clonotype showed up just a few times. V usage is TRBV2 and J usage is TRBJ2-3; 9 bases fit TRBD2. Unmatched junction bases numbered 7, after V lost 3 bases and J lost 0 bases. This CDR3 spans 17 amino acids. Per germline, CDR1 SNHLY and CDR2 FYNNEI. The CDR3 loop reads CASSDSGRGTSTDTQYF. The CDR3, as DNA: TGTGCCAGCAGTGATAGCGGGAGAGGGACAAGCACAGATACGCAGTATTTT.

At least ten counts were recorded for this clonotype. The CDR3 nucleotides are TGCAGCGTTGTCAGGGTAGCGAGTGAAGCTTTCTTT. Its protein product is CSVVRVASEAFF. The chain employs TRBV29-1 and TRBJ1-1, with TRBD1 as a possible D gene (5 bases). V gave up 4 bases and J gave up 7 bases, with 13 bases separating them. The germline CDR1 and CDR2 sequences are SQVTM and ANQGSEA. This CDR3 spans 12 amino acids.

This clonotype was detected ten times or more. The V and J genes are TRBV3-1 and TRBJ1-2, with 7 bases lining up with TRBD1. CDR1 LGHDT and CDR2 YNNKEL come from the germline V gene (reference sequence). The CDR3 consists of 13 residues. With 1 base clipped from V and 10 bases from J, the junction kept 6 bases outside the gene matches. CDR3 sequence reads: CASSQGRQGVYTF. CDR3 DNA sequence: TGTGCCAGCAGCCAAGGGCGACAGGGAGTCTACACCTTC.

This clonotype occurred a few times. V gene TRBV12-3 or TRBV12-4 combines with J gene TRBJ2-3; 7 positions agree with TRBD1. The CDR3 extends over 18 amino acids. J gave up 0 bases and V 6 bases, and 15 bases lay outside the gene matches. In nucleotides, the CDR3 is TGTGCCAGCAGCTCCGACGTCCTGGGACAGACTAGCACAGATACGCAGTATTTT. It is translated as CASSSDVLGQTSTDTQYF.